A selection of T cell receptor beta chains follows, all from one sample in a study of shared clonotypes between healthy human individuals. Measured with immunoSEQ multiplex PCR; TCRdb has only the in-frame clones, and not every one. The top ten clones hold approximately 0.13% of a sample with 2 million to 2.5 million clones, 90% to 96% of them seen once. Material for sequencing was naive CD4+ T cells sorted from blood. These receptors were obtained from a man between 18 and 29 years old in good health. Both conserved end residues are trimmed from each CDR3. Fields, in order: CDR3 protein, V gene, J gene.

CDR3aa: ASSEVLFSGSSYEQY
v_gene: TRBV2
j_gene: TRBJ2-7

CDR3aa: ASSPGQAEESPLH
v_gene: TRBV7-8
j_gene: TRBJ1-6

CDR3aa: ASSQGGAGGLDTQY
v_gene: TRBV4-2
j_gene: TRBJ2-3

CDR3aa: ASSYKTNPAYEQY
v_gene: TRBV27
j_gene: TRBJ2-7

CDR3aa: ASSLLPVNYGYT
v_gene: TRBV28
j_gene: TRBJ1-2

CDR3aa: ASSLDVGSPLH
v_gene: TRBV11-2
j_gene: TRBJ1-6

CDR3aa: AWRWGTTNEKLF
v_gene: TRBV30
j_gene: TRBJ1-4

CDR3aa: ASSHLLRGSSYNEQF
v_gene: TRBV4-2
j_gene: TRBJ2-1

CDR3aa: ASSLSASGGQNTGELF
v_gene: TRBV5-4
j_gene: TRBJ2-2

CDR3aa: ASSQGEDSPLH
v_gene: TRBV4-1
j_gene: TRBJ1-6

CDR3aa: ASRGQNSGNTIY
v_gene: TRBV6-5
j_gene: TRBJ1-3

CDR3aa: ASRNGVNQPQH
v_gene: TRBV6-5
j_gene: TRBJ1-5

CDR3aa: ASSPPVGNEQF
v_gene: TRBV18
j_gene: TRBJ2-1

CDR3aa: ASRTRDRGLYEQY
v_gene: TRBV6-1
j_gene: TRBJ2-7

CDR3aa: AWRPDRVYGYT
v_gene: TRBV30
j_gene: TRBJ1-2

CDR3aa: SVEEGKQGRSNQPQH
v_gene: TRBV29-1
j_gene: TRBJ1-5

CDR3aa: ASSEKGRGYEQY
v_gene: TRBV7-3
j_gene: TRBJ2-7

CDR3aa: ASSLDPAGGQNIQY
v_gene: TRBV11-2
j_gene: TRBJ2-4

CDR3aa: AISDGSQETQY
v_gene: TRBV10-3
j_gene: TRBJ2-5

CDR3aa: ASSLGGGRGTDTQY
v_gene: TRBV11-3
j_gene: TRBJ2-3

CDR3aa: ASSRPSSGISYNEQF
v_gene: TRBV4-1
j_gene: TRBJ2-1

CDR3aa: SVAWDRGRYEQY
v_gene: TRBV29-1
j_gene: TRBJ2-7

CDR3aa: ATGGQPQH
v_gene: TRBV28
j_gene: TRBJ1-5

CDR3aa: ASSLAPPSGNTIY
v_gene: TRBV7-8
j_gene: TRBJ1-3

CDR3aa: ASSFGDRADQPQH
v_gene: TRBV7-9
j_gene: TRBJ1-5

CDR3aa: ASSPPGLVNPDTQY
v_gene: TRBV27
j_gene: TRBJ2-3

CDR3aa: ASSQDPGGDYEQY
v_gene: TRBV4-1
j_gene: TRBJ2-7

CDR3aa: ASSSGPRAF
v_gene: TRBV6-5
j_gene: TRBJ1-1

CDR3aa: ASNPTSGGGDTQY
v_gene: TRBV6-1
j_gene: TRBJ2-3

CDR3aa: AISVGLTREQY
v_gene: TRBV10-3
j_gene: TRBJ2-7

CDR3aa: ASTPSQGGQY
v_gene: TRBV28
j_gene: TRBJ2-5

CDR3aa: ASSLDRSKGNQPQH
v_gene: TRBV19
j_gene: TRBJ1-5

CDR3aa: ASSGGLAGGSSYNEQF
v_gene: TRBV9
j_gene: TRBJ2-1

CDR3aa: ASSSSSGNTIY
v_gene: TRBV11-3
j_gene: TRBJ1-3

CDR3aa: ASSLRGIPDNSPLH
v_gene: TRBV5-1
j_gene: TRBJ1-6

CDR3aa: AWSVKIGEQY
v_gene: TRBV30
j_gene: TRBJ2-7